This T cell receptor (beta chain) was recorded in a study of cytomegalovirus exposure and HLA in healthy donors. Findings and limits, study-wide: A reported reduction in N-insertions relative to the roughly 700-donor mean was seen in an Asian-associated ancestry cluster in a later analysis. In vitro confirmation showed a few CMV-associated chains to be CMV antigen specific.

V gave up 2 bases and J gave up 8 bases; unmatched junction bases: 7. The CDR3 runs to 15 residues. Per the germline V gene, CDR1 is MRHNA and CDR2 is SNTAGT. Researchers ran the PCR with 60 Vbeta and 13 Jbeta primers. TCRdb keeps only in-frame clones here, not all; method: immunoSEQ multiplex PCR. Here the sample spans under 200,000 clones, roughly 82% being singletons. With respect to this clone: The target antigen is unknown.

Sequencing input: PBMCs. The TCR was taken from a man aged 50 to 60 in good health and CMV-seropositive. This rearrangement joins TRBV6-4 to TRBJ2-1; 9 bases line up with TRBD2. The DNA of the CDR3 is TGTGCCAGCAGTGACAGGGCGGGAGGGCCCGATGAGCAGTTCTTC. It yields the protein CASSDRAGGPDEQFF.